Listed below are T cell receptor beta chains from one sample, sequenced in a study of cytomegalovirus exposure and HLA in healthy donors. This table comes from immunoSEQ multiplex PCR, and its TCRdb copy is limited to in-frame clones, with some not included. Of about 260,000 clones in the sample, roughly 81% are singletons; the top ten hold about 2%. Material for sequencing was PBMCs. The receptors stem from a woman aged 40-49 years in good health and CMV-seropositive. CDR3s leave out the opening cysteine and the closing phenylalanine or tryptophan.

v_gene,j_gene,CDR3aa
TRBV11-3,TRBJ2-5,ASSLGLAGQETQY
TRBV7-2,TRBJ2-1,ASSFPTSGSGEQF
TRBV6-5,TRBJ1-2,ASRQGKRGYT
TRBV28,TRBJ1-4,ASTQDRVGEKLF
TRBV2,TRBJ1-2,ASSEGGREGYT
TRBV27,TRBJ1-4,ASSFSTGSNEKLF
TRBV5-4,TRBJ2-3,ASSLREGITDTQY
TRBV18,TRBJ2-1,ASSPQGGAGGEQF
TRBV13,TRBJ1-3,ASSLGPRVGSGNTIY
TRBV21-1,TRBJ1-4,ASPRDRGREKLF
TRBV5-1,TRBJ2-7,ASSLRAGFYEQY
TRBV28,TRBJ2-1,ASSLAPGLLSYNEQF
TRBV27,TRBJ2-3,ASSFAPFGGSAPATTDTQY
TRBV2,TRBJ2-5,ASSEGSSGAETQY
TRBV27,TRBJ1-1,ASTLTGMNTEAF
TRBV15,TRBJ1-1,ATSREQGTGAF
TRBV10-3,TRBJ1-2,AISPSGDNYGYT
TRBV4-2,TRBJ2-7,ASSPRRASGAYEQY
TRBV19,TRBJ1-1,ASRDSRNTEAF
TRBV7-8,TRBJ1-5,ASSLVFWANQPQH
TRBV30,TRBJ1-5,AWSVSGPVNQPQH
TRBV11-3,TRBJ1-1,ASSSSGGSNTEAF
TRBV7-3,TRBJ2-3,ASNLEGGDTDTQY
TRBV6-5,TRBJ2-3,ASQGSRARKLAQY
TRBV10-3,TRBJ1-1,AIREPMNTEAF
TRBV28,TRBJ2-3,ASSSGRGADTQY
TRBV2,TRBJ1-2,ASSESSYGYT
TRBV7-9,TRBJ1-4,ASSLGGRGNEKLF
TRBV6-5,TRBJ2-3,ASYSGHTDTQY
TRBV28,TRBJ1-5,ASSLNRVSPQPQH
TRBV19,TRBJ1-3,ASSPATRDRVHSGNTIY
TRBV27,TRBJ2-7,ASSFLGSSYEQY
TRBV25-1,TRBJ1-2,ASSAAGGPQSRGYT
TRBV29-1,TRBJ2-4,SVRVTLAKNIQY
TRBV19,TRBJ1-5,ASSPRQGRNQPQH
TRBV19,TRBJ1-4,ASSIWQGVEKLF
TRBV27,TRBJ2-1,ASSFQWSGAYNEQF
TRBV4-1,TRBJ2-2,ASSQVGLAVNTGELF
TRBV5-1,TRBJ1-4,ASSLVGTVQNEKLF
TRBV30,TRBJ2-3,AWGQGTDTQY
TRBV7-2,TRBJ2-3,ASSPGQTTDTQY
TRBV9,TRBJ2-7,ASSVQGGSSYEQY
TRBV18,TRBJ2-5,ASSPQETQY
TRBV5-1,TRBJ2-7,ASSSDRLIPYEQY
TRBV19,TRBJ2-1,ASRLAGSYNEQF
TRBV7-8,TRBJ2-2,ASSSNADTGELF
TRBV28,TRBJ2-5,ASSAGGMETQY
TRBV28,TRBJ2-7,ASSLWGGEVHYEQY
TRBV6-1,TRBJ2-1,ASSTQGINEQF
TRBV29-1,TRBJ1-5,SVGQEDQPQH
TRBV6-1,TRBJ2-5,ASSVSGGLGETQY
TRBV5-1,TRBJ1-1,ASSLAGGSGGTEAF
TRBV29-1,TRBJ2-7,SVEVGGTGFEQY
TRBV10-3,TRBJ2-5,AISPGTSGETQY
TRBV27,TRBJ2-2,ASSLILAGGWTGELF
TRBV30,TRBJ2-5,AWSTDYPGLAGGETQY
TRBV2,TRBJ2-1,ASSEWGVLDAYNEQF
TRBV28,TRBJ2-1,ASSRSIPSHEQF
TRBV23-1,TRBJ2-3,ASSQVGTVPVGTDTQY
TRBV6-4,TRBJ2-2,ASSDYPPGQGFTGELF